The 20 T cell receptor beta chains below were found in one sample sequenced in a study of CD8 T cells in Susac syndrome. With random hexamers, 0.5 to 1 ug RNA was reverse transcribed. TCRdb fed the immunoSEQ multiplex PCR reads into MiXCR, producing one record per CDR3 protein. This sample has about 130,000 distinct CDR3 sequences, with around 94% found just once. The source material was CD4+ T cells from PBMCs. Receptors originate from a human donor in good health.

The V and J genes are TRBV29-1 and TRBJ1-2; weak D call: TRBD1 (5 bases). This CDR3 is built from 10 residues. Trimming cost V 4 bases and J 6 bases, with 6 bases left between them. Germline loops: CDR1 SQVTM, CDR2 ANQGSEA. CDR3: CSVGDDGYTF. As DNA, the CDR3 is TGCAGCGTTGGGGACGATGGCTACACCTTC.

Worth noting for this clonotype: At one boundary the junction diverges from the germline segment, which might be a read error. The genes are TRBV7-7 and TRBJ2-7; a weak D match, TRBD1 (6 bases). The CDR3 totals 13 residues. The germline V gene encodes CDR1 SSHAT and CDR2 FNYEAQ (reference sequence). CDR3: CASSSDRFNEQYF. The CDR3 region has the DNA TGTGCTAGCAGCTCAGACAGGTTCAACGAGCAGTACTTC.

The chain links TRBV19 to TRBJ1-5; TRBD1 might be the D (5 bases). The CDR3 contains 15 residues. Germline V lookup: CDR1 LNHDA, CDR2 SQIVND (reference sequence). V shed 6 bases and J shed 2 bases, with 14 bases lying between them. The CDR3 DNA is TGTGCCAGTAGCGCCGGGGCCGTGGGCAATCAGCCCCAGCATTTT. Protein sequence: CASSAGAVGNQPQHF.

This sequence joins TRBV30 and TRBJ1-5; D is unresolved. In germline, CDR1 is GTSNPN, CDR2 SVGIG (reference sequence). Trimming removed 2 bases at V and 6 bases at J, with 20 bases between. This CDR3 is 16 amino acids long. CDR3 amino acids: CAWSLPGPRGIQPQHF. CDR3 in DNA: TGTGCCTGGAGTTTACCGGGCCCGCGGGGAATTCAGCCCCAGCATTTT.

This sequence joins TRBV30 and TRBJ2-5; TRBD2 agrees at 9 bases. The germline gives CDR1 GTSNPN, CDR2 SVGIG (reference sequence). V was pared by 2 bases and J by 5 bases, with 6 bases of the junction left unmatched. CDR3 length: 14 amino acids. The CDR3 sequence is CAWSLGLAGETQYF. The DNA for the CDR3 is TGTGCCTGGAGTTTGGGACTAGCTGGCGAGACCCAGTACTTC.

The chain carries TRBV7-2 and TRBJ2-5; TRBD2 aligns across 12 bases. The CDR3 loop spans 17 amino acids. V trimming: 5 bases; J trimming: 5 bases; junction bases outside the gene matches: 12. In germline, CDR1 is SGHTA, CDR2 FQGNSA. The CDR3 here is CASSPGGTSGRLETQYF. The DNA of the CDR3 is TGTGCCAGCAGCCCAGGGGGAACTAGCGGGAGGCTGGAGACCCAGTACTTC.

The chain carries TRBV5-6 and TRBJ2-1; weak D call: TRBD1 (6 bases). Germline CDR1 is SGHDT and CDR2 is YYEEEE. This CDR3 is 13 amino acids long. V lost 1 base and J 8 bases, leaving 10 bases between the germline ends. In DNA, the CDR3 is TGTGCCAGCAGCTTGTACAGGGTGGATGAGCAGTTCTTC. Its translation is CASSLYRVDEQFF. The variable domain in full, completed from reference TRBV5-6 and TRBJ2-1, reads DAGVTQSPTHLIKTRGQQVTLRCSPKSGHDTVSWYQQALGQGPQFIFQYYEEEERQRGNFPDRFSGHQFPNYSSELNVNALLLGDSALYLCASSLYRVDEQFFGPGTRLTVL.

V usage is TRBV10-3 and J usage is TRBJ2-1; D not certain. From germline, CDR1 is ENHRY and CDR2 SYGVKD. V was pared by 4 bases and J by 12 bases, with 19 bases between. This CDR3 is 14 amino acids long. The CDR3 DNA sequence: TGTGCCATCAGTGGGTCGGGCGTGGGCTTCCTGCAGTTCTTC. Its protein product is CAISGSGVGFLQFF.

The rearrangement uses TRBV7-8 and TRBJ2-3; D gene ambiguous. The CDR3 runs 14 residues. CDR1 is SGHVS, CDR2 FQNEAQ, per germline. The V end lost 7 bases, the J end lost 1 base, and 12 bases lay between the germline ends. The CDR3 nucleotides read TGTGCCAGCATCCTGAAAATAGGCACAGATACGCAGTATTTT. This sequence encodes CASILKIGTDTQYF. Based on the CDR3 plus reference TRBV7-8 and TRBJ2-3, the full variable domain is GAGVSQSPRYKVAKRGQDVALRCDPISGHVSLFWYQQALGQGPEFLTYFQNEAQLDKSGLPSDRFFAERPEGSVSTLKIQRTQQEDSAVYLCASILKIGTDTQYFGPGTRLTVL.

This sequence joins TRBV29-1 and TRBJ2-1; TRBD2 is a possible D gene (6 bases). The CDR3 is 12 residues long. V lost 8 bases and J lost 8, with 16 bases in between. In germline, CDR1 is SQVTM, CDR2 ANQGSEA. The chain's CDR3 is CSSGGPNDEQFF. The CDR3 DNA is TGCAGCTCCGGGGGTCCGAACGATGAGCAGTTCTTC.

The chain carries TRBV7-9 and TRBJ2-7; 8 positions match TRBD1. The J segment lost 2 bases and the V segment lost 7 bases, leaving 7 bases of the junction unmatched. This CDR3 is built from 14 residues. Germline V gene lookup returns CDR1 SEHNR and CDR2 FQNEAQ (reference sequence). This CDR3 reads CASNQGQGTYEQYF. CDR3 nucleotides: TGTGCCAGCAACCAAGGACAGGGTACCTACGAGCAGTACTTC.

The chain links TRBV19 to TRBJ1-3; no clear D gene. V dropped 3 bases and J dropped 0 bases, with 9 bases sitting between them. The CDR3 extends over 15 amino acids. CDR1 and CDR2 from the germline V gene are LNHDA and SQIVND (reference sequence). The CDR3 is CASSIGRSSGNTIYF. In DNA form, the CDR3 reads TGTGCCAGTAGTATCGGCCGGAGCTCTGGAAACACCATATATTTT.

The chain couples TRBV11-2 to TRBJ2-7, with D uncertain. V lost 5 bases and J 0 bases, leaving 11 bases between the germline ends. CDR3 length: 14 amino acids. Germline V gives CDR1 SGHAT, CDR2 FQNNGV. CDR3 in DNA: TGTGCCAGCAGCCTCAAGATTAGCTCCTACGAGCAGTACTTC. This gives the protein CASSLKISSYEQYF. Together with reference TRBV11-2 and TRBJ2-7, the CDR3 gives the full variable domain: EAGVAQSPRYKIIEKRQSVAFWCNPISGHATLYWYQQILGQGPKLLIQFQNNGVVDDSQLPKDRFSAERLKGVDSTLKIQPAKLEDSAVYLCASSLKISSYEQYFGPGTRLTVT.

The rearrangement links TRBV20-1 to TRBJ1-5; the D is unclear. The germline CDR1 and CDR2 sequences are DFQATT and SNEGSKA (reference sequence). V lost 3 bases, J lost 0 bases, and 6 bases lay in between. This CDR3 contains 13 residues. CDR3 coding DNA: TGCAGTGCTAGCCCTGTTAGCAATCAGCCCCAGCATTTT. Its translation is CSASPVSNQPQHF.

V is TRBV7-2 and J is TRBJ2-5; maybe TRBD2 (5 bases). Looked up from germline, CDR1 is SGHTA and CDR2 is FQGNSA. This CDR3 has 16 amino acids. V was pared by 1 base and J by 0 bases, with 12 bases between. DNA for the CDR3: TGTGCCAGCAGCTTAGATAGTAGCGCTAACCAAGAGACCCAGTACTTC. Its protein product is CASSLDSSANQETQYF.

The J gene is TRBJ1-2, the V gene TRBV9, with TRBD1 matching 8 bases. J was trimmed by 4 bases and V by 3 bases; bases with no gene match: 11. Germline V gives CDR1 SGDLS, CDR2 YYNGEE. The CDR3 runs to 16 residues. As DNA, the CDR3 is TGTGCCAGCAGCGCCCCCCAAGGACAGGGACCCTATGGCTACACCTTC. Translating gives CASSAPQGQGPYGYTF.

J is TRBJ2-1 and V is TRBV10-3; 10 bases map to TRBD2. J lost 2 bases, V lost 4 bases, and 11 bases had no gene match. Germline values: CDR1 ENHRY, CDR2 SYGVKD. This CDR3 region has 18 residues. The CDR3 sequence: CAISGASGSDGPYNEQFF. Written as DNA, the CDR3 is TGTGCCATCAGTGGTGCTAGCGGGAGTGACGGCCCCTACAATGAGCAGTTCTTC.

V is TRBV18 and J is TRBJ2-1; D not resolved. Trimming removed 0 bases from V and 7 bases from J, with 7 bases in between. Germline V gives CDR1 KGHSH, CDR2 LQKENI. The CDR3 loop spans 13 amino acids. The CDR3 is CASSPPMGNEQFF. CDR3 in DNA: TGTGCCAGCTCACCACCGATGGGTAATGAGCAGTTCTTC.

The chain couples TRBV12-3 or TRBV12-4 to TRBJ1-3, with a possible D match to TRBD1 (6 bases). Trimming shortened V by 3 bases and J by 0 bases, and 9 bases separated the two germline ends. The CDR3 runs to 15 residues. The CDR3 is CASSLGQLSGNTIYF. The DNA of the CDR3 is TGTGCCAGCAGTTTGGGACAACTCTCTGGAAACACCATATATTTT.

CDR3 in DNA: TGTGCCAGCAGTTACTCAGGACAGGGAGAGACCCAGTACTTC. Residues: CASSYSGQGETQYF. The chain links TRBV6-6 to TRBJ2-5, with TRBD1 matching over 8 bases. The CDR3 length is 14 residues. The germline V gene encodes CDR1 MNHNY and CDR2 SVGAGI (reference sequence). V gave up 0 bases and J gave up 4 bases; unmatched junction bases: 1.